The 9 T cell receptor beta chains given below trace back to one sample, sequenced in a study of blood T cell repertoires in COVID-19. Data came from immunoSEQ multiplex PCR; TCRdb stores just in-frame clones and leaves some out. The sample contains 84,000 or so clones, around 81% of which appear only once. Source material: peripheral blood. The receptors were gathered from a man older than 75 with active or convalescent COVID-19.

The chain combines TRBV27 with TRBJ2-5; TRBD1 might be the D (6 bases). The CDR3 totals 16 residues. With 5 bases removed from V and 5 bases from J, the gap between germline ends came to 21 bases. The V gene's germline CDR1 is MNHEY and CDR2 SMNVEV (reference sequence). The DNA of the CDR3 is TGTGCCAGCAGTCCACCGAGGGGGTCAGTCGGCGAGACCCAGTACTTC. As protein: CASSPPRGSVGETQYF.

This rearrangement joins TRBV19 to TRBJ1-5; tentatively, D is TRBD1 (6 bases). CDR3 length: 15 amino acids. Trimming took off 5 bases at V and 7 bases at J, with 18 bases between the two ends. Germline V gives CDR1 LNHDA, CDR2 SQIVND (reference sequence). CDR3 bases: TGTGCCAGTAGTCCGCAGCGGGGGCGAAGGCAGCCCCAGCATTTT. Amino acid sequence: CASSPQRGRRQPQHF.

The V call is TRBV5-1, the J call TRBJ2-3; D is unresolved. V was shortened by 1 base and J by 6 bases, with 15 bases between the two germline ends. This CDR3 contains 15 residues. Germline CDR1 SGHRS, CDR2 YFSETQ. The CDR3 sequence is CASSLTEAPEDTQYF. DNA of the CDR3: TGCGCCAGCAGCTTGACCGAGGCCCCGGAGGATACGCAGTATTTT.

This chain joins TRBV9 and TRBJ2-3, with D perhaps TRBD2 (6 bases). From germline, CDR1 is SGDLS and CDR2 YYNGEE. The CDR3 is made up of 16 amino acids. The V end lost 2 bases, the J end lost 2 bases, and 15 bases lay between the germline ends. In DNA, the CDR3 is TGTGCCAGCAGCGTTCCAGCTAGCGATTTCACAGATACGCAGTATTTT. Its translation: CASSVPASDFTDTQYF. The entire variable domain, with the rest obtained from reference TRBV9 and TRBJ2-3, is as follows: DSGVTQTPKHLITATGQRVTLRCSPRSGDLSVYWYQQSLDQGLQFLIQYYNGEERAKGNILERFSAQQFPDLHSELNLSSLELGDSALYFCASSVPASDFTDTQYFGPGTRLTVL.

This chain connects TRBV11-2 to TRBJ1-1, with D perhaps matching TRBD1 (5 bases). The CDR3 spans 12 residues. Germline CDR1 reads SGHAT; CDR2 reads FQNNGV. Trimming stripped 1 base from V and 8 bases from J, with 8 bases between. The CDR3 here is CASSLGYREAFF. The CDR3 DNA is TGTGCCAGCAGCTTAGGGTACAGGGAAGCTTTCTTT.

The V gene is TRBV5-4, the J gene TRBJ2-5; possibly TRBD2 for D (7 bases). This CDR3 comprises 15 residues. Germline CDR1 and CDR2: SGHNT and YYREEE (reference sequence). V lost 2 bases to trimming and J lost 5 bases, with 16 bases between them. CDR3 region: CASSFFSGGYETQYF. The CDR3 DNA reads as TGTGCCAGCAGCTTCTTCTCGGGGGGCTATGAGACCCAGTACTTC.

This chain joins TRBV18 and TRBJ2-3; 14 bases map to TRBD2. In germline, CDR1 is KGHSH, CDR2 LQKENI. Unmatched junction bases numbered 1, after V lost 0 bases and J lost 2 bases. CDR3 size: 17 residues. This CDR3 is CASSPPGLAGATDTQYF. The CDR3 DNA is TGTGCCAGCTCACCACCGGGACTAGCGGGGGCCACAGATACGCAGTATTTT.

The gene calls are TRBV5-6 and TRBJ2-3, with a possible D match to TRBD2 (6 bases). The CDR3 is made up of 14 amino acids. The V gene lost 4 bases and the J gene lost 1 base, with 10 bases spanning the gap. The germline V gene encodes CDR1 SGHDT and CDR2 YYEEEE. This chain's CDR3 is CASSGGTGTDTQYF. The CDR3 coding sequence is TGTGCCAGCAGCGGAGGGACTGGCACAGATACGCAGTATTTT. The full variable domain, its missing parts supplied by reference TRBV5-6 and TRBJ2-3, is DAGVTQSPTHLIKTRGQQVTLRCSPKSGHDTVSWYQQALGQGPQFIFQYYEEEERQRGNFPDRFSGHQFPNYSSELNVNALLLGDSALYLCASSGGTGTDTQYFGPGTRLTVL.

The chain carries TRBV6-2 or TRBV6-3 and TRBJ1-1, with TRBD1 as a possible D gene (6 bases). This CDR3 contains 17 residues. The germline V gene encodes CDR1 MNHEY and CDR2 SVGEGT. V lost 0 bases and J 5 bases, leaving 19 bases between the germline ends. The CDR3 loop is CASSYSLAARGGTEAFF. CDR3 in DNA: TGTGCCAGCAGTTACTCTTTGGCAGCCAGGGGAGGGACTGAAGCTTTCTTT.